A selection of T cell receptor beta chains follows, all from one sample in a study of shared clonotypes between healthy human individuals. The repertoire was sequenced with immunoSEQ multiplex PCR; TCRdb's copy has only in-frame clones and lacks some. The table shows about 2.2 million clones, with 93% occurring only once. The sample was naive CD8+ T cells from PBMCs. The source of these receptors is a man between 18 and 35 years old in good health. Some clones in this sample may be carry-over from other donors' samples. Each CDR3 is given with its conserved first and last residue. D genes are given only for firm matches. Clone size is stated in some rows and not others, as once, few, many or a class when expanded.

v_call,d_call,j_call,clone_size,cdr3_nt,cdr3_aa
TRBV7-9,TRBD1,TRBJ2-7,NA,TGTGCCAGCAGCGGCGACAGGGCACCGCAGTACTTC,CASSGDRAPQYF
TRBV7-9,NA,TRBJ2-1,NA,TGTGCCAGCAGCGTGCCCCGGGACTACAATGAGCAGTTCTTC,CASSVPRDYNEQFF
TRBV21-1,NA,TRBJ1-5,NA,TGTGCCAGCAGCAAACCCGACAGGGAGCATCAGCCCCAGCATTTT,CASSKPDREHQPQHF
TRBV19,NA,TRBJ2-7,NA,TGTGCCAGTAGTATAGGGGTCGTAGGACGGCATAGCTACGAGCAGTACTTC,CASSIGVVGRHSYEQYF
TRBV9,TRBD2,TRBJ2-1,NA,TGTGCCAGCAGCCGGACCGGACTAGCGGAATACAATGAGCAGTTCTTC,CASSRTGLAEYNEQFF
TRBV28,TRBD1,TRBJ1-1,NA,TGTGCCAGCAGTTTAACAGGGGCTTCCACTGAAGCTTTCTTT,CASSLTGASTEAFF
TRBV5-8,NA,TRBJ2-7,NA,TGTGCCAGCAGCCCCCCAGGGTCGTCCTACGAGCAGTACTTC,CASSPPGSSYEQYF
TRBV28,TRBD1,TRBJ2-5,NA,TGTGCCAGCAGACCGACAGGGGGCGCCGACGAGACCCAGTACTTC,CASRPTGGADETQYF
TRBV29-1,NA,TRBJ2-1,NA,TGCAGCGCTCACAGGAGCTCGGGGAATGAGCAGTTCTTC,CSAHRSSGNEQFF
TRBV29-1,NA,TRBJ2-5,NA,TGCAGCGTTATACGCAGGGGCTACCAAGAGACCCAGTACTTC,CSVIRRGYQETQYF
TRBV6-5,TRBD2,TRBJ2-1,once,TGTGCCAGCAGTTACTCGCTCGTTGGACTAGATGAGCAGTTCTTC,CASSYSLVGLDEQFF
TRBV27,NA,TRBJ2-1,NA,TGTGCCAGCAGGGATACAGGGTACAATGAGCAGTTCTTC,CASRDTGYNEQFF
TRBV19,NA,TRBJ1-5,few,TGTGCCAGTAGTATCGTATCAGGAGCTAATAGCAATCAGCCCCAGCATTTT,CASSIVSGANSNQPQHF
TRBV14,NA,TRBJ2-1,NA,TGTGCCAGCAGCCAAGTTGTCGGCCTCCAGGTTGACAATGAGCAGTTCTTC,CASSQVVGLQVDNEQFF
TRBV27,TRBD2,TRBJ2-7,NA,TGTGCCAGCAGTCAGACGGGACTAGCGGGAGTTATAGTCGAGCAGTACTTC,CASSQTGLAGVIVEQYF
TRBV7-6,NA,TRBJ2-1,NA,TGTGCCAGCAGCTTAGTGTCTAGCGTATACTCCTACAATGAGCAGTTCTTC,CASSLVSSVYSYNEQFF
TRBV6-5,NA,TRBJ2-1,NA,TGTGCCAGCACCATACAGGGGGGGCCCTACAATGAGCAGTTCTTC,CASTIQGGPYNEQFF
TRBV9,NA,TRBJ2-2,NA,TGTGCCAGCGGCGAGTTTGGTCTCATGGGGGAGCTGTTTTTT,CASGEFGLMGELFF
TRBV19,NA,TRBJ2-3,NA,TGTGCCAGTACGACGCGGGAGACAGGCAGCAGCACAGATACGCAGTATTTT,CASTTRETGSSTDTQYF
TRBV14,NA,TRBJ2-3,many,TGTGCCAGCAGCCCGGGACGGACTAGCACAGATACGCAGTATTTT,CASSPGRTSTDTQYF
TRBV19,NA,TRBJ2-3,NA,TGTGCCAGTAGTACGCCCCAGGGATGGGGAGCGGATACGCAGTATTTT,CASSTPQGWGADTQYF
TRBV15,NA,TRBJ1-3,NA,TGTGCCACCAGCAGAGGCGCGACAGTCCGCCCTGGAAACACCATATATTTT,CATSRGATVRPGNTIYF
TRBV7-8,NA,TRBJ1-6,NA,TGTGCCAGCAGGGGGGTAAATTCACCCCTCCACTTT,CASRGVNSPLHF
TRBV4-1,NA,TRBJ2-7,NA,TGCGCCAGCTCCCTATCTGGCGGCTCCCCCTACGAGCAGTACTTC,CASSLSGGSPYEQYF
TRBV27,TRBD2,TRBJ2-1,NA,TGTGCCAGCAGTCCCCGGGAGGGCGGGTACAATGAGCAGTTCTTC,CASSPREGGYNEQFF
TRBV9,TRBD1,TRBJ2-2,NA,TGTGCCAGCAGCGTAGAGGGGGCGTCCGGGGAGCTGTTTTTT,CASSVEGASGELFF
TRBV4-3,TRBD1,TRBJ1-2,NA,TGCGCCAGCAGCTACAGACAGGGGGCCCCGGGCTATGGCTACACCTTC,CASSYRQGAPGYGYTF
TRBV4-3,TRBD1,TRBJ2-7,once,TGCGCCAGCAGCCAGGTCAGACAGGGAGTAGACGAGCAGTACTTC,CASSQVRQGVDEQYF
TRBV6-6,NA,TRBJ1-3,NA,TGTGCCAGCAGTTACGCACGGGGGGCTGGAAACACCATATATTTT,CASSYARGAGNTIYF
TRBV28,NA,TRBJ1-2,NA,TGTGCCAGCAGTTTAAGGGGGAACGGCTACACCTTC,CASSLRGNGYTF
TRBV28,NA,TRBJ1-5,NA,TGTGCCAGCAGTTTATTGGTCCGGCGACAGCCCCAGCATTTT,CASSLLVRRQPQHF
TRBV4-1,NA,TRBJ2-7,once,TGCGCCAGCAGCCAAACACCTATATACGAGCAGTACTTC,CASSQTPIYEQYF
TRBV14,NA,TRBJ2-3,NA,TGTGCCAGCAGCCACCATGATCCCCGGGCAGATACGCAGTATTTT,CASSHHDPRADTQYF
TRBV9,NA,TRBJ2-2,NA,TGTGCCAGCAGCGGGTTCCCCGGGGAGCTGTTTTTT,CASSGFPGELFF
TRBV19,NA,TRBJ2-1,NA,TGTGCCAGTAGACCCCTGGGGGGCCCCTACAATGAGCAGTTCTTC,CASRPLGGPYNEQFF
TRBV10-3,NA,TRBJ2-7,NA,TGTGCCATCAGTGAGTCGAGGGCAGCGTACGAGCAGTACTTC,CAISESRAAYEQYF
TRBV11-2,TRBD1,TRBJ2-7,NA,TGTGCCAGCAGCTCCGCCGGGACAGGGTTTACCTACGAGCAGTACTTC,CASSSAGTGFTYEQYF
TRBV30,NA,TRBJ2-5,once,TGTGCCTGGAGGTACAGGGCGGAGACCCAGTACTTC,CAWRYRAETQYF
TRBV2,NA,TRBJ2-5,once,TGTGCCAGCAGTGAACGGGACGACCAAGAGACCCAGTACTTC,CASSERDDQETQYF
TRBV7-9,NA,TRBJ2-1,NA,TGTGCCAGCAGCCCCCGTATAGCAGGGGTCAATGAGCAGTTCTTC,CASSPRIAGVNEQFF
TRBV19,TRBD1,TRBJ2-1,NA,TGTGCCAGTAGTCACCGGGACAGTCACAATGAGCAGTTCTTC,CASSHRDSHNEQFF
TRBV7-9,TRBD1,TRBJ2-6,NA,TGTGCCAGCAAAGGGACAGGGGGAACTGGGGCCAACGTCCTGACTTTC,CASKGTGGTGANVLTF
TRBV27,TRBD1,TRBJ1-1,NA,TGTGCCAGCAGTGCGTACAGGGGTTGGGGCACTGAAGCTTTCTTT,CASSAYRGWGTEAFF
TRBV29-1,TRBD1,TRBJ1-2,NA,TGCAGCGCCACGACAGGGTATGGCTACACCTTC,CSATTGYGYTF
TRBV7-6,TRBD1,TRBJ1-2,NA,TGTGCCAGCAGCCCGGGGGAGGGGGCGTTCTATGGCTACACCTTC,CASSPGEGAFYGYTF
TRBV4-1,NA,TRBJ2-7,NA,TGCGCCAGCAGCCCACGGGACCGGGCTTACGAGCAGTACTTC,CASSPRDRAYEQYF
TRBV7-2,NA,TRBJ2-7,once,TGTGCCAGCAGCTTAGCCCCGGGACAAATCTACGAGCAGTACTTC,CASSLAPGQIYEQYF
TRBV7-3,NA,TRBJ1-1,NA,TGTGCCAGCAGCTTAAACTCGAAGACTGAAGCTTTCTTT,CASSLNSKTEAFF
TRBV29-1,NA,TRBJ2-1,NA,TGCAGCGTCGGGGAGGCTGAGCAGTTCTTC,CSVGEAEQFF
TRBV4-3,TRBD2,TRBJ2-3,NA,TGCGCCAGCAGCCAAGGAACGGGAGGGACAGATACGCAGTATTTT,CASSQGTGGTDTQYF